This T cell receptor beta chain was captured by sequencing in a study of shared clonotypes between healthy human individuals. Broader study findings: Across subsets, estimated richness was generally greater for naive than for memory populations. The low donor count limited represented genetic and exposure-history diversity.

Comments on this clone: The antigen is undetermined. Other nucleotide sequences from this sample produce the same CDR3.

Germline CDR1 reads DFQATT; CDR2 reads SNEGSKA (reference sequence). CDR3 size: 11 residues. V was pared by 6 bases and J by 9 bases, with 5 bases of the junction left unmatched. Donors were Caucasian adults residing in Nashville, Tennessee, USA. Method: immunoSEQ multiplex PCR; TCRdb's copy keeps in-frame clones and lacks some. The sample gives over a million clones, around 76% of which show up once; approximately 1.5% is in the top ten. This rearrangement joins TRBV20-1 to TRBJ2-1; 7 nucleotides line up with TRBD1. The source is a young man in good health. Sequencing used memory CD4+ T cells sorted from blood. Subset of the sample: CD45RA-negative fraction. DNA for the CDR3: TGCAGTGCCCGAACAGGGGCTGAGCAGTTCTTC. Translation gives CSARTGAEQFF.